The present entry profiles one T cell receptor beta chain with its context. The antigen this receptor binds is unknown. No per-base quality is available; no much larger clone lies one base away. This sample was included in a study of T cell repertoires in cytomegalovirus infection (dated by TCRdb to between 2019 and 2020). Looking at the study overall: Donor HLA type was relevant to the analysis, because carriage of CMV infection together with the matching HLA type was indicated by public TCR beta signatures.

What the study reported, not specific to this receptor: Cumulative frequency of public TCR beta family members discriminated carriers of CMV infection plus the relevant HLA type in this cohort and an independent approximately 370-donor cohort. The ex vivo response was dominated by HLA-C-restricted CMV-specific TCR beta clonotypes, which also provided the single most frequent clonotype in two of eight donors.

The CDR3 has 13 amino acids, counting the end cysteine and phenylalanine. Only the CDR3 portion is preserved as DNA: 39 bases, with reading frame beginning at the first base. V sheds 0 bases and J sheds 7 bases, leaving 7 bases between their ends. Sequenced on an Illumina HiSeq 1500. Using fastp at Q25 and MiXCR, TCRdb reprocessed the public reads and kept productive beta chains. Each CDR3 protein gets just one entry, which takes the most common genes and DNA from the rows behind it. The sample contains 150,000 to 200,000 distinct CDR3 sequences, approximately 20% of them found a single time. Jointly, the top ten make up around 3.2% of the sample.

The rearranged chain carries TRBV12-3 or TRBV12-4 and TRBJ2-1; there is no confident call for the D gene. Sequences were obtained from PBMCs. This TCR derives from a human donor in good health (CMV status not recorded). Some clones in this sample may be carry-over from other donors' samples. CDR3 protein: CASSLARFNEQFF. The nucleotide sequence is given as TGTGCCAGCAGTTTAGCGAGGTTTAATGAGCAGTTCTTC.